This TCR beta chain was identified during a study of blood T cell repertoires in COVID-19. Study-wide context: T cells, B-cell-depleted T cells, or PBMCs provided the cDNA or gDNA that served as material.

Authors' analysis steps: Quantification of nucleated cells was approximated via reference gene primer amplification. Libraries were prepared by immunoSEQ multiplex PCR; TCRdb keeps only in-frame clonotypes and omits some of them. V and J calls and clone size are those listed in that table; D and trimming were worked out from the DNA. The profile covers about 190,000 clones, with 80% to 90% appearing a single time and approximately 0.93% taken by the ten largest. Between the trimmed V and J ends, which lost 0 bases and 0 bases, there was a span of 4 bases. The V gene's germline CDR1 is SGDLS and CDR2 YYNGEE. The CDR3 has 14 amino acids.

The receptor comes from a woman between 18 and 29 years old who had recovered from COVID-19. Sequencing was done on a sample of peripheral blood. The chain employs TRBV9 and TRBJ2-4; D is uncertain. The CDR3 bases are TGTGCCAGCAGCGTAGGACTAGCCAAAAACATTCAGTACTTC. Translation: CASSVGLAKNIQYF. The whole variable domain, remainder taken from reference TRBV9 and TRBJ2-4, is DSGVTQTPKHLITATGQRVTLRCSPRSGDLSVYWYQQSLDQGLQFLIQYYNGEERAKGNILERFSAQQFPDLHSELNLSSLELGDSALYFCASSVGLAKNIQYFGAGTRLSVL.